The clone carrying this T cell receptor (beta chain) was counted only a few times. Antigen specificity is unknown. This sample is part of a study of cytomegalovirus exposure and HLA in healthy donors. Background on the study: Early released data comprised 80 million or so unique TCRs from HLA-typed donors. Genotyping showed less than 85% of about 370 donors falling in the Caucasian-associated ancestry cluster.

CDR1 and CDR2 from the germline V gene are SGHVS and FQNEAQ. The CDR3 has 15 residues. V was clipped by 1 base and J by 4 bases, with 13 bases between them. PCR employed 60 Vbeta and 13 Jbeta primers. Data came from immunoSEQ multiplex PCR; TCRdb stores just in-frame clones and leaves some out. Altogether 150,000 to 200,000 clones are present, around 85% being singletons, with the ten largest covering about a tenth. Study-level results: In a later analysis, V- and J-gene trimming of beta chains associated with a DCLRE1C missense variant, replicated independently. In all likelihood, a cluster of highly shared sequence variants was a sequencing artifact.

The sequence derives from a man between 18 and 35 years old in good health and CMV-seropositive. The material sequenced was PBMCs. The genes are TRBV7-8 and TRBJ1-2, with D hard to call. The chain's CDR3 is CASSLVTDPVYGYTF. The CDR3, as DNA: TGTGCCAGCAGCTTAGTAACAGATCCCGTCTATGGCTACACCTTC. Full variable domain (missing parts from reference TRBV7-8 and TRBJ1-2): GAGVSQSPRYKVAKRGQDVALRCDPISGHVSLFWYQQALGQGPEFLTYFQNEAQLDKSGLPSDRFFAERPEGSVSTLKIQRTQQEDSAVYLCASSLVTDPVYGYTFGSGTRLTVV.